The clone carrying this TCR beta chain was detected ten times or more. The antigen is not known. Amplified TCR beta CDR3 regions derived from RNA transcripts. The HTBI primer set served for first-round RT-PCR of the TCR CDR3. TCRdb used MiXCR to reprocess the multiplex PCR reads, holding one entry per CDR3 protein. The data show around 620,000 distinct CDR3 sequences, over 12% seen once. The CDR3 loop spans 12 amino acids. V was trimmed by 0 bases and J by 5 bases, leaving 2 bases between them. Germline values: CDR1 LGHDT, CDR2 YNNKEL (reference sequence). The sample originates from a study of T cells in Graves' hyperthyroidism and ophthalmopathy. Study-level background: Blood from the periphery was taken at initial diagnosis, before any treatment.

Study-wide results and caveats: In the blood, most expanded thyroid clonotypes above 0.001 appeared as well.

The cohort's ophthalmopathy patients, a group with duration under 3 months, had a Clinical Activity Score of at least 3 and a NOSPECS grade of at least 4. Based on clinical symptoms, serum thyroxine and TRAb, thyroid ultrasound and orbital computed tomography, diagnoses were reached. The clonotype comes from a woman aged 18 to 35 with Graves' ophthalmopathy. Sequenced: blood. The chain uses TRBV3-1 and TRBJ1-3; D is undetermined. CDR3 nucleotides: TGTGCCAGCAGCCAAGACAGAAACACCATATATTTT. As protein: CASSQDRNTIYF. The whole variable domain, filled in from reference TRBV3-1 and TRBJ1-3, reads DTAVSQTPKYLVTQMGNDKSIKCEQNLGHDTMYWYKQDSKKFLKIMFSYNNKELIINETVPNRFSPKSPDKAHLNLHINSLELGDSAVYFCASSQDRNTIYFGEGSWLTVV.